This T cell receptor (beta chain) was retrieved from a study of OX40 agonist ivuxolimab in advanced cancers. Points from the study as a whole: Patients with a partial response at 0.1-3.0 mg/kg had among the lowest clonal expansion.

Assay: immunoSEQ multiplex PCR; the TCRdb copy retains only in-frame clones and omits some. This sample has 50,000 or so clones, with roughly 89% found just once. With regard to this clone: Its antigen is undetermined.

CDR1 SGDLS and CDR2 YYNGEE come from the germline V gene. This CDR3 is 16 amino acids long. V lost 0 bases and J lost 7, with 20 bases in between. V usage is TRBV9 and J usage is TRBJ2-7; no clear D. Material: CD4+ or CD8+ T cells sorted from blood, obtained in a trial of the OX40 agonist ivuxolimab. The sequence derives from an adult with an advanced solid tumor such as melanoma, head and neck, liver or kidney cancer. The DNA of the CDR3 is TGTGCCAGCAGCGTAGGATCGACAACCGGTCCTTGGGAGCAGTACTTC. As protein: CASSVGSTTGPWEQYF. The full variable domain, rest sourced from reference TRBV9 and TRBJ2-7, is DSGVTQTPKHLITATGQRVTLRCSPRSGDLSVYWYQQSLDQGLQFLIQYYNGEERAKGNILERFSAQQFPDLHSELNLSSLELGDSALYFCASSVGSTTGPWEQYFGPGTRLTVT.